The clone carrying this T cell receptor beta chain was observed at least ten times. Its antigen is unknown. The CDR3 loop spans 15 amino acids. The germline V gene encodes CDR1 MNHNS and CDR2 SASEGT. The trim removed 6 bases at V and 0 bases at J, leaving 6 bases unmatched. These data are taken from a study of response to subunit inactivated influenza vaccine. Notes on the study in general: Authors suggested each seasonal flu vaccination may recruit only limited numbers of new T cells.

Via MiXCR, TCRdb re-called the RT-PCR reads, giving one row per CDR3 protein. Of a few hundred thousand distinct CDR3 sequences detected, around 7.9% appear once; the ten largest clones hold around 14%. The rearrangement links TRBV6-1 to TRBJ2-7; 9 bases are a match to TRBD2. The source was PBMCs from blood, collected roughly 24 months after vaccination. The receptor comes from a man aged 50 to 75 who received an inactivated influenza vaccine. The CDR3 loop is CASSQTSGSSYEQYF. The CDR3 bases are TGTGCCAGCAGCCAGACTAGCGGAAGCTCCTACGAGCAGTACTTC.